The 8 T cell receptor beta chains listed next were all sequenced from one sample in a study of breast tumors, draining lymph nodes, adjacent tissues. TCRdb analysed the multiplex PCR reads with MiXCR anew, one entry per CDR3 protein. The repertoire holds approximately 230,000 distinct CDR3 sequences, with 34% as singletons. Samples came from axillary lymph nodes draining the breast cancer. Sequenced material: axillary lymph node tissue. Source of these receptors: a female donor with breast cancer. Some clones in this sample may be carry-over from other donors' samples.

This clonotype came up many times. J is TRBJ2-3 and V is TRBV7-9; 8 nucleotides agree with TRBD1. Germline assignment: CDR1 SEHNR and CDR2 FQNEAQ (reference sequence). This CDR3 spans 16 amino acids. Trimming cost V 3 bases and J 6 bases; bases outside gene matches: 11. CDR3 nucleotides: TGTGCCAGCAGCTTCTCAGGAACAGGGGGATTGGATACGCAGTATTTT. Its translation is CASSFSGTGGLDTQYF. Drawing the rest from reference TRBV7-9 and TRBJ2-3, the complete variable domain is DTGVSQNPRHKITKRGQNVTFRCDPISEHNRLYWYRQTLGQGPEFLTYFQNEAQLEKSRLLSDRFSAERPKGSFSTLEIQRTEQGDSAMYLCASSFSGTGGLDTQYFGPGTRLTVL.

This rearrangement joins TRBV3-1 to TRBJ1-5; 10 bases are shared with TRBD1. The V and J ends lost 4 bases and 6 bases, in that order; junction bases with no gene match: 6. The CDR3 runs to 15 residues. Germline-derived CDR1 and CDR2 are LGHDT and YNNKEL (reference sequence). For the CDR3, the DNA is TGTGCCAGCAGCCCCCGGGACAGGGGAGGTCAGCCCCAGCATTTT. Protein sequence: CASSPRDRGGQPQHF. Based on the CDR3 plus reference TRBV3-1 and TRBJ1-5, the full variable domain is DTAVSQTPKYLVTQMGNDKSIKCEQNLGHDTMYWYKQDSKKFLKIMFSYNNKELIINETVPNRFSPKSPDKAHLNLHINSLELGDSAVYFCASSPRDRGGQPQHFGDGTRLSIL.

This clonotype came up many times. The chain combines TRBV5-1 with TRBJ2-1; TRBD2 aligns across 7 bases. After removal of 0 bases from V and 2 bases from J, the junction contained 2 bases not matched to a gene. CDR3 length: 15 residues. Germline V gene sequence: CDR1 SGHRS, CDR2 YFSETQ. CDR3 nucleotide sequence: TGCGCCAGCAGCTTGGGCGGGAGCGCCTACAATGAGCAGTTCTTC. Encoded protein: CASSLGGSAYNEQFF.

This clonotype appeared many times. The rearrangement uses TRBV3-1 and TRBJ2-7; TRBD2 matches 10 bases. Per germline, CDR1 LGHDT and CDR2 YNNKEL (reference sequence). V shed 4 bases and J 4 bases; nucleotides not matched to a gene: 7. The CDR3 consists of 15 residues. CDR3 sequence reads: CASSRTSGTEYEQYF. The CDR3 nucleotides are TGTGCCAGCAGCCGTACTAGCGGGACGGAGTACGAGCAGTACTTC.

The rearrangement uses TRBV5-1 and TRBJ2-7; 10 bases align to TRBD1. With 0 bases clipped from V and 3 bases from J, the junction kept 6 bases outside the gene matches. Germline-derived CDR1 and CDR2 are SGHRS and YFSETQ. The CDR3 length is 16 residues. The CDR3 loop reads CASSLAGTGENYEQYF. In DNA form, the CDR3 reads TGCGCCAGCAGCTTGGCCGGGACAGGGGAAAACTACGAGCAGTACTTC.

This clonotype was recorded at least ten times. The chain is built from TRBV15 and TRBJ1-5; D ambiguous. Germline V lookup: CDR1 LNHNV, CDR2 YYDKDF (reference sequence). The germline V and J ends were trimmed by 2 bases and 4 bases, with 6 bases remaining between them. This CDR3 has 13 amino acids. CDR3 sequence (DNA): TGTGCCACCAGCAGACAGAATAATCAGCCCCAGCATTTT. Translating it yields CATSRQNNQPQHF.

This clonotype has at least ten counts. The chain employs TRBV7-8 and TRBJ1-5; tentatively, D is TRBD1 (5 bases). The CDR3 is 15 residues long. V was shortened by 1 base and J by 1 base, with 8 bases between the two germline ends. The germline V gene encodes CDR1 SGHVS and CDR2 FQNEAQ. CDR3 sequence reads: CASSLDRPSNQPQHF. The CDR3 DNA is TGTGCCAGCAGCTTAGACAGGCCGAGCAATCAGCCCCAGCATTTT. Complete variable domain (other parts from reference TRBV7-8 and TRBJ1-5): GAGVSQSPRYKVAKRGQDVALRCDPISGHVSLFWYQQALGQGPEFLTYFQNEAQLDKSGLPSDRFFAERPEGSVSTLKIQRTQQEDSAVYLCASSLDRPSNQPQHFGDGTRLSIL.

Comment on this clonotype: It may be a read error: a sequence one base away is much more abundant. The V gene is TRBV5-6, the J gene TRBJ2-1, with D unclear. In germline, CDR1 is SGHDT, CDR2 YYEEEE. The CDR3 spans 14 residues. DNA of the CDR3: TGTGCCAGCAGTTTTCCCCTGGTTGGTAATGAGCGGTTCTTC. Translated: CASSFPLVGNERFF.